One and the same sample provided the 10 T cell receptor beta chains below, sequenced in a study of type 1 regulatory T cells (dated by TCRdb to 2020 to 2023). These TCRs' antigens remain unknown. For sequencing, an Illumina MiSeq was employed. TCRdb's own reprocessing of the public reads used fastp at Q25 and MiXCR and kept productive beta chains. Merged by CDR3 protein, the rows form single entries marked with the most common genes and DNA. For this sample there are approximately 72,000 distinct CDR3 sequences; about three fifths appear just once. In total, the top ten clones hold 7.6% of the sample. Sample: cultured T cells, either the whole culture or a sorted T cell fraction (not recorded which). The meaning of the sample's cell subset or site label: Tr1-enriched cell product generated in vitro against host alloantigens. The receptors were gathered from a human donor in good health.

The chain recombines TRBV19 with TRBJ2-2; 8 bases line up with TRBD1. With V trimmed by 5 bases and J by 2 bases, 4 bases remained unmatched. Germline CDR1 LNHDA, CDR2 SQIVND (reference sequence). The CDR3 is made up of 15 amino acids. Written as DNA, the CDR3 is TGTGCCAGTAGTGGCGGACAGGGAAACACCGGGGAGCTGTTTTTT. Translating it yields CASSGGQGNTGELFF.

The chain joins TRBV12-3 or TRBV12-4 to TRBJ2-2; D ambiguous. Trimming stripped 3 bases from V and 4 bases from J, with 9 bases between. The CDR3 is 14 amino acids. This CDR3 is CASSFVRSTGELFF. The CDR3 nucleotides are TGTGCCAGCAGTTTTGTACGATCCACCGGGGAGCTGTTTTTT.

This clonotype has more than one count but fewer than ten. The chain links TRBV9 to TRBJ2-5, with TRBD1 identical over 7 bases. The CDR3 is 14 residues long. Germline CDR1 SGDLS, CDR2 YYNGEE. Losses at the gene ends were 4 bases for V and 1 base for J; bases not matched to a gene: 4. CDR3 DNA: TGTGCCAGCAGCAAGGACAGGTCCCAAGAGACCCAGTACTTC. Translated, it gives CASSKDRSQETQYF. The full variable domain, its missing parts supplied by reference TRBV9 and TRBJ2-5, is DSGVTQTPKHLITATGQRVTLRCSPRSGDLSVYWYQQSLDQGLQFLIQYYNGEERAKGNILERFSAQQFPDLHSELNLSSLELGDSALYFCASSKDRSQETQYFGPGTRLLVL.

CDR3 loop: CASSLMSSLGNTEAFF. The CDR3 DNA is TGTGCCAGCAGCTTAATGTCCTCACTAGGGAACACTGAAGCTTTCTTT. The V and J genes are TRBV7-2 and TRBJ1-1; D gene uncertain. The germline V gene has CDR1 SGHTA and CDR2 FQGNSA. CDR3 length: 16 residues. The V and J ends lost 2 bases and 1 base respectively, with 14 bases between them.

The V gene is TRBV3-1, the J gene TRBJ1-5; TRBD1 might be the D (5 bases). Germline CDR1 is LGHDT and CDR2 is YNNKEL (reference sequence). Trimming stripped 4 bases from V and 3 bases from J, with 13 bases between. The CDR3 consists of 15 residues. CDR3 DNA sequence: TGTGCCAGCAGCCCTTTGGGGGGAGTCAATCAGCCCCAGCATTTT. As protein: CASSPLGGVNQPQHF.

In this sample, this clonotype turned up a few times. The chain uses TRBV9 and TRBJ1-2; TRBD1 agrees at 7 bases. V dropped 0 bases and J dropped 4; count of bases not matched to a gene: 3. This CDR3 region has 14 residues. CDR1 SGDLS and CDR2 YYNGEE come from the germline V gene. CDR3 protein: CASSVDRGFYGYTF. CDR3 bases: TGTGCCAGCAGCGTAGACAGGGGATTCTATGGCTACACCTTC.

Only a few counts were recorded for this clonotype. The chain has TRBV12-3 or TRBV12-4 and TRBJ2-3; TRBD2 matches at 12 bases. This CDR3 has 16 amino acids. V lost 6 bases to trimming and J lost 2 bases; unmatched junction nucleotides: 6. The CDR3, as DNA: TGTGCCAGCAGCAGAAGGACTAGCGGGACCACAGATACGCAGTATTTT. Protein: CASSRRTSGTTDTQYF.

The rearrangement joins TRBV4-3 to TRBJ2-7; D gene unclear. The CDR3 runs to 14 residues. V shed 0 bases and J shed 6 bases, with 12 bases lying between them. From germline, CDR1 is LGHNA and CDR2 YSLEER. CDR3 amino acids: CASSQDPRPGEQYF. The DNA for the CDR3 is TGCGCCAGCAGCCAAGACCCGAGGCCGGGCGAGCAGTACTTC.

Written as DNA, the CDR3 is TGTGCCAGCAGCCAGACCGGGAGGGCCTACGAGCAGTACTTC. Amino acids: CASSQTGRAYEQYF. The chain carries TRBV5-5 and TRBJ2-7; 8 bases align to TRBD2. Per the germline V gene, CDR1 is SGHKS and CDR2 is YYEKEE (reference sequence). This CDR3 region has 14 residues. Trimming cost V 4 bases and J 2 bases; bases outside gene matches: 5.

In this sample, this clonotype turned up a few times. This chain connects TRBV20-1 to TRBJ2-7; D is unclear. There are 13 residues in the CDR3. Trimming stripped 1 base from V and 4 bases from J, with 11 bases between. CDR1 and CDR2 from the germline V gene are DFQATT and SNEGSKA (reference sequence). The CDR3 here is CSARVASGYEQYF. CDR3 DNA sequence: TGCAGTGCTAGAGTTGCTAGTGGGTACGAGCAGTACTTC.